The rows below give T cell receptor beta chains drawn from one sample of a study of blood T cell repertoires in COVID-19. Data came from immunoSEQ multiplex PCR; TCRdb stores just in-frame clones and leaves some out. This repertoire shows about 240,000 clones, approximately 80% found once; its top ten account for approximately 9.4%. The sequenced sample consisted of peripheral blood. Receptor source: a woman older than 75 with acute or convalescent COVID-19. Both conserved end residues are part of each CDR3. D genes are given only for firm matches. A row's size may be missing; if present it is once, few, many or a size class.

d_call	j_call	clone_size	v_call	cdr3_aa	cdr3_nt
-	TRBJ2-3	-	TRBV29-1	CSVSNTDTQYF	TGCAGCGTTTCCAACACAGATACGCAGTATTTT
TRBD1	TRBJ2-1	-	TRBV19	CASKRQGGVDEQFF	TGTGCCAGTAAGAGACAGGGGGGCGTAGATGAGCAGTTCTTC
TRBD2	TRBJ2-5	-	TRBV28	CASSRASGGQETQYF	TGTGCCAGCAGTAGGGCTAGCGGGGGACAAGAGACCCAGTACTTC
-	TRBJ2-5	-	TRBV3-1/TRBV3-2	CASSQRGGRVGETQYF	TGTGCCAGCAGCCAAAGGGGGGGCCGAGTGGGTGAGACCCAGTACTTC
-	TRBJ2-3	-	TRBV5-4	CASSPGTSTDTQYF	TGTGCCAGCAGCCCCGGGACTTCCACAGATACGCAGTATTTT
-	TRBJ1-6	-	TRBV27	CASSLQARENSPLHF	TGTGCCAGCAGTTTACAGGCGCGCGAGAATTCACCCCTCCACTTT
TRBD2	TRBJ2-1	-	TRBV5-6	CASSPGGYNEQFF	TGTGCCAGCAGCCCCGGGGGGTACAATGAGCAGTTCTTC
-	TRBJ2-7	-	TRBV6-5	CASSRGQSSYEQYF	TGTGCCAGCAGTCGCGGACAGAGCTCCTACGAGCAGTACTTC
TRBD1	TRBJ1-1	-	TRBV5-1	CASSSDRGNTEAFF	TGCGCCAGCAGCTCCGACAGGGGGAACACTGAAGCTTTCTTT
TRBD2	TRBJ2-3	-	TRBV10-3	CAITPGLAGTDTQYF	TGTGCCATCACCCCTGGGCTAGCGGGGACAGATACGCAGTATTTT
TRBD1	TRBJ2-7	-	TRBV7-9	CASSLGGQGAYEQYF	TGTGCCAGCAGCTTAGGGGGACAGGGGGCTTACGAGCAGTACTTC
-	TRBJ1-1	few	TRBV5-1	CASSLVPTSGVEAFF	TGCGCCAGCAGCTTGGTGCCAACCAGCGGGGTTGAAGCTTTCTTT
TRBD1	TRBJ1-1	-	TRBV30	CAWSPTRQGAGTEAFF	TGTGCCTGGAGTCCAACTAGACAGGGGGCAGGCACTGAAGCTTTCTTT
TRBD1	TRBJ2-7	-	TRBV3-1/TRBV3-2	CASSYQTGTYEQYF	TGTGCCAGCAGCTATCAGACAGGGACCTACGAGCAGTACTTC
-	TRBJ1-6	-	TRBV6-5	CASRRQTGTPLHF	TGTGCCAGCAGGCGGCAGACCGGGACACCCCTCCACTTT
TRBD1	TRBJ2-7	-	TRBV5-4	CASSGTGGSSYEQYF	TGTGCCAGCAGCGGGACAGGGGGCAGCTCCTACGAGCAGTACTTC
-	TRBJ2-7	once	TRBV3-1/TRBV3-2	CASSSIPSSSYEQYF	TGTGCCAGCAGTTCAATCCCGTCTAGTTCCTACGAGCAGTACTTC
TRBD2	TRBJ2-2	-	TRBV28	CASTRGGGNTGELFF	TGTGCCAGCACCCGGGGGGGAGGGAACACCGGGGAGCTGTTTTTT
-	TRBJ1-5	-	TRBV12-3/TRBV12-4	CASSRPNQPQHF	TGTGCCAGCAGTCGTCCGAATCAGCCCCAGCATTTT
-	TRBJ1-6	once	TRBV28	CASNRSSYNSPLHF	TGTGCCAGCAATAGGAGCTCCTATAATTCACCCCTCCACTTT
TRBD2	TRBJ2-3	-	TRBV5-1	CASSLERLAVPDTQYF	TGCGCCAGCAGCTTGGAGCGCCTAGCGGTTCCGGATACGCAGTATTTT
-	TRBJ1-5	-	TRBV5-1	CASSLGREDQPQHF	TGCGCCAGCAGCTTGGGCAGGGAAGATCAGCCCCAGCATTTT
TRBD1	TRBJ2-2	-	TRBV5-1	CASSSGQTLGGELFF	TGCGCCAGCAGCTCGGGACAGACCCTCGGCGGGGAGCTGTTTTTT
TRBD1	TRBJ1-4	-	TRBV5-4	CATRDRGRTNEKLFF	TGTGCCACCCGGGACAGGGGGAGGACTAATGAAAAACTGTTTTTT
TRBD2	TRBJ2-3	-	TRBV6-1	CASSVGLAGGLSDTQYF	TGTGCCAGCAGTGTTGGACTAGCGGGGGGGCTAAGCGATACGCAGTATTTT
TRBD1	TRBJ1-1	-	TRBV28	CASRLGTGYTEAFF	TGTGCCAGCAGGCTAGGGACAGGGTACACTGAAGCTTTCTTT